This T cell receptor (beta chain) originates from a study of cytomegalovirus exposure and HLA in healthy donors. As regards this clone: The antigen remains unidentified.

With 60 Vbeta and 13 Jbeta primers, the PCR was carried out. Here immunoSEQ multiplex PCR was the method, and the copy in TCRdb shows in-frame clones only, minus some. The sample includes approximately 32,000 clones, approximately 91% of them seen just once. Study-wide results and caveats: Earlier analysis looked at TCR beta V segments, and most were productive about 87% or about 30% of the time. Judged likely to be a sequencing artifact was a cluster of highly shared sequence variants.

The germline CDR1 and CDR2 sequences are LNHNV and YYDKDF (reference sequence). This CDR3 region has 13 residues. The V end lost 1 base, the J end lost 5 bases, and 6 bases lay between the germline ends. The receptor comes from a woman between 18 and 29 years old in good health and CMV-seronegative. Sequenced sample: PBMCs. The chain has TRBV15 and TRBJ1-5; the D is unclear. The CDR3 nucleotides read TGTGCCACCAGCAGAGCCGGGGATCAGCCCCAGCATTTT. Translated, it gives CATSRAGDQPQHF.